This TCR beta chain is from a study of response to subunit inactivated influenza vaccine. Findings of the study overall: Few additional T cells are recruited per seasonal influenza vaccination, authors suggested.

TCRdb itself ran the RT-PCR reads through MiXCR, one entry per CDR3 protein. Of roughly 780,000 distinct CDR3 sequences listed, approximately 17% are singletons. Germline assignment: CDR1 DFQATT and CDR2 SNEGSKA (reference sequence). Trimming removed 0 bases from V and 2 bases from J, with 14 bases in between. The CDR3 is made up of 15 amino acids. This clonotype was detected only a few times. Its antigen is unknown. The sequenced sample was PBMCs from blood, obtained more than 4 days after vaccination. This rearrangement joins TRBV20-1 to TRBJ2-7; unclear D gene. The TCR sequence derives from a man aged 50 to 60 who received an inactivated influenza vaccine. The CDR3, as DNA: TGCAGTGCTAGAGATCCCTACGCAGGCGCCTACGAGCAGTACTTC. As protein: CSARDPYAGAYEQYF.